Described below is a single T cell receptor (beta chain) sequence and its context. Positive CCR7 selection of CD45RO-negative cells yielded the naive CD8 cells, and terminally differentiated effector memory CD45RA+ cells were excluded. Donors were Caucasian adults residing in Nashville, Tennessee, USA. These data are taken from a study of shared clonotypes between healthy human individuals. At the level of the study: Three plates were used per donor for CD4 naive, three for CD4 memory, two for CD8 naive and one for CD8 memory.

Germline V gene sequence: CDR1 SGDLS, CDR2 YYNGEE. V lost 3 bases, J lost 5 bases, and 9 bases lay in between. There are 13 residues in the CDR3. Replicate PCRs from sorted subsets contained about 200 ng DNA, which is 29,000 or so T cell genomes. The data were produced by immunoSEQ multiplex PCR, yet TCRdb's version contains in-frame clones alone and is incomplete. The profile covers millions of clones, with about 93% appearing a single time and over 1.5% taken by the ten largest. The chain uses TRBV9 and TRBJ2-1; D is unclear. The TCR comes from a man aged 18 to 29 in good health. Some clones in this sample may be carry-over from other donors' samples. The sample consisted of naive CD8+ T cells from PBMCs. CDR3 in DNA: TGTGCCAGCAGCGGGAGTTCCCACAATGAGCAGTTCTTC. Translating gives CASSGSSHNEQFF. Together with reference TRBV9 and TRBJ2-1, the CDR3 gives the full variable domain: DSGVTQTPKHLITATGQRVTLRCSPRSGDLSVYWYQQSLDQGLQFLIQYYNGEERAKGNILERFSAQQFPDLHSELNLSSLELGDSALYFCASSGSSHNEQFFGPGTRLTVL.